This T cell receptor (beta chain) was found in a study of T cells in Graves' hyperthyroidism and ophthalmopathy. Only a few counts were recorded for this clonotype. Template material for amplifying TCR beta CDR3 regions consisted of RNA transcripts. First-round RT-PCR of the TCR CDR3 relied on the HTBI primer set. TCRdb processed the multiplex PCR reads anew with MiXCR; each CDR3 protein has one entry. The table has nearly 600,000 distinct CDR3 sequences, roughly 14% seen once. The CDR3 runs to 13 residues. The germline CDR1 and CDR2 sequences are SQVTM and ANQGSEA. Deletions cut 4 bases from V and 2 bases from J, with 8 bases between.

The material sequenced was blood. The chain uses TRBV29-1 and TRBJ1-4, with D possibly TRBD1 on 5 matching bases. The sequence was obtained from a woman aged 25 to 39 with Graves' hyperthyroidism that later progressed to Graves' ophthalmopathy. The CDR3 coding sequence is TGCAGCGTTGGAGGGGCGACTAATGAAAAACTGTTTTTT. This encodes CSVGGATNEKLFF.